The clone carrying this TCR beta chain was recorded a few times. These data belong to a study of OX40 agonist ivuxolimab in advanced cancers. Sequenced by immunoSEQ multiplex PCR; TCRdb stores in-frame clones only, minus some. The sample lists about 38,000 clones, roughly nine tenths occurring once. Per the germline V gene, CDR1 is SGHAT and CDR2 is FQNNGV. V was pared by 1 base and J by 6 bases, with 13 bases between. The CDR3 has 15 residues. The TCR comes from an adult with an advanced solid tumor such as melanoma, head and neck, liver or kidney cancer. The chain recombines TRBV11-2 with TRBJ1-5, with D possibly being TRBD1 (6 bases). The sample consisted of CD4+ or CD8+ T cells sorted from blood, taken in a trial of the OX40 agonist ivuxolimab. CDR3 DNA: TGTGCCAGCAGCTTAGTTCGGACAGCTATTCAGCCCCAGCATTTT. Protein: CASSLVRTAIQPQHF.